Listed below are T cell receptor beta chains from one sample, sequenced in a study of cytomegalovirus exposure and HLA in healthy donors. Using immunoSEQ multiplex PCR, the repertoire was profiled, and TCRdb retains in-frame clones only, with some absent. Of around 130,000 clones in the sample, just under 75% were seen once. Sequenced input: PBMCs. The receptors were gathered from a man aged 40-55 years in good health and CMV-seropositive. Each CDR3 is given with its conserved first and last residue. The order of the fields is V gene, J gene, clone size, D gene, CDR3 protein, CDR3 DNA. The D gene is left open where the match is weak. The size of a clone is reported for some rows only, either as once, few or many, or as a class for expanded clones.

v_call: TRBV19; j_call: TRBJ2-7; clone_size: .; d_call: .; cdr3_aa: CASSRQEGAYEQYF; cdr3_nt: TGTGCCAGTAGCCGACAGGAAGGGGCCTACGAGCAGTACTTC
v_call: TRBV27; j_call: TRBJ1-2; clone_size: .; d_call: .; cdr3_aa: CASSPSHSYYGYTF; cdr3_nt: TGTGCCAGCAGTCCCTCCCACAGCTACTATGGCTACACCTTC
v_call: TRBV29-1; j_call: TRBJ2-7; clone_size: .; d_call: .; cdr3_aa: CSAKPDLGGYEQYF; cdr3_nt: TGCAGCGCGAAACCAGACCTGGGGGGCTACGAGCAGTACTTC
v_call: TRBV5-4; j_call: TRBJ1-2; clone_size: .; d_call: .; cdr3_aa: CASSMKRPGNYGYTF; cdr3_nt: TGTGCCAGCAGCATGAAACGGCCGGGTAACTATGGCTACACCTTC
v_call: TRBV10-3; j_call: TRBJ2-7; clone_size: .; d_call: TRBD1; cdr3_aa: CAIRLTGEAGEQYF; cdr3_nt: TGTGCCATCAGATTGACAGGGGAAGCGGGCGAGCAGTACTTC
v_call: TRBV19; j_call: TRBJ2-7; clone_size: few; d_call: TRBD1; cdr3_aa: CASSRGQSYEQYF; cdr3_nt: TGTGCCAGTAGTAGGGGACAGTCCTACGAGCAGTACTTC
v_call: TRBV6-1; j_call: TRBJ2-7; clone_size: .; d_call: .; cdr3_aa: CASSEWGVTYEQYF; cdr3_nt: TGTGCCAGCAGTGAATGGGGGGTCACCTACGAGCAGTACTTC
v_call: TRBV2; j_call: TRBJ1-1; clone_size: few; d_call: .; cdr3_aa: CASSVSSGNTEAFF; cdr3_nt: TGTGCCAGCAGTGTGTCCAGTGGGAACACTGAAGCTTTCTTT
v_call: TRBV5-4; j_call: TRBJ2-2; clone_size: once; d_call: TRBD2; cdr3_aa: CASSLLVLAESAGELFF; cdr3_nt: TGTGCCAGCAGCCTCCTTGTCCTAGCGGAGTCGGCCGGGGAGCTGTTTTTT
v_call: TRBV5-1; j_call: TRBJ1-5; clone_size: .; d_call: TRBD1; cdr3_aa: CASSLGGGQGQPQHF; cdr3_nt: TGCGCCAGCAGCTTGGGGGGGGGACAGGGACAGCCCCAGCATTTT
v_call: TRBV18; j_call: TRBJ2-3; clone_size: .; d_call: TRBD1; cdr3_aa: CASSHARDRELIF; cdr3_nt: TGTGCCAGCTCACATGCCCGGGACAGGGAGCTCATTTTT
v_call: TRBV28; j_call: TRBJ2-7; clone_size: .; d_call: .; cdr3_aa: CASTRGIYEQYF; cdr3_nt: TGTGCCAGCACTCGGGGGATCTACGAGCAGTACTTC
v_call: TRBV7-9; j_call: TRBJ1-1; clone_size: few; d_call: TRBD1; cdr3_aa: CASSRDRGKNTEAFF; cdr3_nt: TGTGCCAGCAGCCGGGACAGGGGGAAGAACACTGAAGCTTTCTTT
v_call: TRBV28; j_call: TRBJ2-2; clone_size: few; d_call: .; cdr3_aa: CASSLLSKTGELFF; cdr3_nt: TGTGCCAGCAGTTTATTATCTAAGACCGGGGAGCTGTTTTTT
v_call: TRBV28; j_call: TRBJ2-7; clone_size: .; d_call: .; cdr3_aa: CASSLSGLEQYF; cdr3_nt: TGTGCCAGCAGTTTATCGGGACTCGAGCAGTACTTC
v_call: TRBV2; j_call: TRBJ1-1; clone_size: .; d_call: .; cdr3_aa: CASSARDTGNTEAFF; cdr3_nt: TGTGCCAGCAGTGCCCGGGACACAGGGAACACTGAAGCTTTCTTT
v_call: TRBV5-1; j_call: TRBJ1-1; clone_size: .; d_call: TRBD1; cdr3_aa: CASTGQGNTEAFF; cdr3_nt: TGCGCCAGCACGGGACAGGGGAACACTGAAGCTTTCTTT